The clone carrying this TCR beta chain has a handful of counts. The data were obtained in a study of control samples from healthy donors and cancer patients. V lost 4 bases, J lost 3 bases, and 11 bases lay in between. CDR1 is SGHRS and CDR2 is YFSETQ in the germline V gene. There are 13 residues in the CDR3. Here immunoSEQ multiplex PCR was the method, and the copy in TCRdb shows in-frame clones only, minus some. Of about 71,000 clones listed, 89% are singletons. Sequencing used PBMCs. This sequence was found in a man aged 55 to 70 with lung cancer. The rearrangement uses TRBV5-1 and TRBJ2-7, with a tentative D call TRBD2 (6 bases). CDR3 protein: CASSPGDGYEQYV. Here the CDR3 DNA reads TGCGCCAGCAGCCCGGGGGACGGCTACGAGCAGTACGTC.